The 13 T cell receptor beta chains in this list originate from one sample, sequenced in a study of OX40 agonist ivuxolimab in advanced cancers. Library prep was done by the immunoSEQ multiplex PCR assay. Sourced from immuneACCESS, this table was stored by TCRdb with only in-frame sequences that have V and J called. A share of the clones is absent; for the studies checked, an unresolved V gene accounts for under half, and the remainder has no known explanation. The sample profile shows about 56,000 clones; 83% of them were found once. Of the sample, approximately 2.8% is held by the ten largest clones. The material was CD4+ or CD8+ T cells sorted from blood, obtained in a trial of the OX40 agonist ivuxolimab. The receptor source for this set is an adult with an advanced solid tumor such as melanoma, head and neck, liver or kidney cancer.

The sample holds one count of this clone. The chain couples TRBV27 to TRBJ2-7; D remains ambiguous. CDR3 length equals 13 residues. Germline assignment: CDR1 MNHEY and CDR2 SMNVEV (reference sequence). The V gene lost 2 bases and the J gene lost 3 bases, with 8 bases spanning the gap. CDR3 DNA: TGTGCCAGCAGTTTAGGACCGCACTACGAGCAGTACTTC. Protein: CASSLGPHYEQYF.

The CDR3 spells CASSQDWTSGLAKNIQYF. The CDR3 DNA reads TGTGCCAGCAGCCAAGATTGGACTAGCGGACTAGCCAAAAACATTCAGTACTTC. The chain carries TRBV4-2 and TRBJ2-4; TRBD2 matches 10 bases. V shed 0 bases, J shed 0 bases, and the junction held 5 bases outside the gene matches. Germline V gene data show CDR1 as LGHNA and CDR2 as YNFKEQ. This CDR3 comprises 18 residues.

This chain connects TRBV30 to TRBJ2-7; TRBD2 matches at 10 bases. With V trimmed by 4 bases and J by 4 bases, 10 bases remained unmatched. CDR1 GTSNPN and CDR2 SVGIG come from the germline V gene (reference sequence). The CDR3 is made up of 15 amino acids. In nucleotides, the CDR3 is TGTGCCTGGACCGAAGGAGCGGGAGGGGGGTACGAGCAGTACTTC. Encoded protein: CAWTEGAGGGYEQYF.

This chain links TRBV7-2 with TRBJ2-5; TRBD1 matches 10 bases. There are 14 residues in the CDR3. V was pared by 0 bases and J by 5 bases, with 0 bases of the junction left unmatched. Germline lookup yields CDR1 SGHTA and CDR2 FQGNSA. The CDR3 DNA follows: TGTGCCAGCAGCTTAGCGGGACAGGGGGAGACCCAGTACTTC. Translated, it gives CASSLAGQGETQYF.

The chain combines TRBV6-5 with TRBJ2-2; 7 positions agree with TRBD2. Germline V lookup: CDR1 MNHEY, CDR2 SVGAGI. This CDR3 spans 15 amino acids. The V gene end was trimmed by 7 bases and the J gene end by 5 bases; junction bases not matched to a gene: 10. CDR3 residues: CASKRAGTETGELFF. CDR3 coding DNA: TGTGCCAGCAAAAGAGCGGGAACTGAAACCGGGGAGCTGTTTTTT.

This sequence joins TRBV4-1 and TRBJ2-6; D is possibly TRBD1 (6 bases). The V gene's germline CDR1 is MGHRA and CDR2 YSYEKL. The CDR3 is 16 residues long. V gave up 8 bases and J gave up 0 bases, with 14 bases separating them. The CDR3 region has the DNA TGCGCCAGCGGCTTCACAGGGAGCTCTGGGGCCAACGTCCTGACTTTC. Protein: CASGFTGSSGANVLTF.

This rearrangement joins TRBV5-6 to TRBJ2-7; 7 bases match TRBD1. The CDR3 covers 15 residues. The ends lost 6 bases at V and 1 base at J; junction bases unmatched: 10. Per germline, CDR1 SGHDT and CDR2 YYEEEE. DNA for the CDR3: TGTGCCAGCACCAAATTACAGGGGTGGTCCTACGAGCAGTACTTC. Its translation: CASTKLQGWSYEQYF.

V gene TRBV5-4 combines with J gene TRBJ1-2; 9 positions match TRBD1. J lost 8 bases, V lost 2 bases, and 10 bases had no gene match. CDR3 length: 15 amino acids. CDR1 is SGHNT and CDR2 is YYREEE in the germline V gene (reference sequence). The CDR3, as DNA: TGTGCCAGCAGCTTTGATCGGGACAGGGTCTTAGGCTACACCTTC. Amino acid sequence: CASSFDRDRVLGYTF. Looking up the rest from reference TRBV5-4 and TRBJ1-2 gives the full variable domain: ETGVTQSPTHLIKTRGQQVTLRCSSQSGHNTVSWYQQALGQGPQFIFQYYREEENGRGNFPPRFSGLQFPNYSSELNVNALELDDSALYLCASSFDRDRVLGYTFGSGTRLTVV.

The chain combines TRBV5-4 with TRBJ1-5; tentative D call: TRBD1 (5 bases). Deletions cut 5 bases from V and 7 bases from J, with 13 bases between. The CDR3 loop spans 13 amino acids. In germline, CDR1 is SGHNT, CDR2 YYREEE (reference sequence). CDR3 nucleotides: TGTGCCAGCAGGCGCAGGGATTGGCAGCCCCAGCATTTT. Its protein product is CASRRRDWQPQHF.

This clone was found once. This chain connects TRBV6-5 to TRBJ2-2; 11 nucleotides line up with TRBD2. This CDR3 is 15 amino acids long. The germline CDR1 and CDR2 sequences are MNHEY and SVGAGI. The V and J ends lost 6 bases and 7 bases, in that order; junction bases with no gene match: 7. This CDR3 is CASSIAGGPVGELFF. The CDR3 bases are TGTGCCAGCAGCATAGCGGGAGGGCCGGTCGGGGAGCTGTTTTTT.

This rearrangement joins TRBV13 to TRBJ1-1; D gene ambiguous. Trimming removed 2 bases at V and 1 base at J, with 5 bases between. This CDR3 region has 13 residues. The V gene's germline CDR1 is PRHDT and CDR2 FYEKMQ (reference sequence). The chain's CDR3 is CASSLLKNTEAFF. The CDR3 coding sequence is TGTGCCAGCAGCTTACTGAAGAACACTGAAGCTTTCTTT. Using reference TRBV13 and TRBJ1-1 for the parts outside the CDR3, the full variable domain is AAGVIQSPRHLIKEKRETATLKCYPIPRHDTVYWYQQGPGQDPQFLISFYEKMQSDKGSIPDRFSAQQFSDYHSELNMSSLELGDSALYFCASSLLKNTEAFFGQGTRLTVV.

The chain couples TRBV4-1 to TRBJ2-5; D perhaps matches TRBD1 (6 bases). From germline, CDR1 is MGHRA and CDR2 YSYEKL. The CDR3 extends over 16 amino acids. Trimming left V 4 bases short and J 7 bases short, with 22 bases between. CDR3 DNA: TGCGCCAGCAGCCTTGATGGGGGACAAGGAGTGACGACCCAGTACTTC. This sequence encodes CASSLDGGQGVTTQYF.

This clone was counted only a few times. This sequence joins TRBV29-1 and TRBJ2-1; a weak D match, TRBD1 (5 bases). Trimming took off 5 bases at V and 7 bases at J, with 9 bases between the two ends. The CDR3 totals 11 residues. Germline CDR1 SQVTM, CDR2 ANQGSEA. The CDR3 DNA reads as TGCAGCGTTTCAGGGTATAATGAGCAGTTCTTC. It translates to CSVSGYNEQFF.